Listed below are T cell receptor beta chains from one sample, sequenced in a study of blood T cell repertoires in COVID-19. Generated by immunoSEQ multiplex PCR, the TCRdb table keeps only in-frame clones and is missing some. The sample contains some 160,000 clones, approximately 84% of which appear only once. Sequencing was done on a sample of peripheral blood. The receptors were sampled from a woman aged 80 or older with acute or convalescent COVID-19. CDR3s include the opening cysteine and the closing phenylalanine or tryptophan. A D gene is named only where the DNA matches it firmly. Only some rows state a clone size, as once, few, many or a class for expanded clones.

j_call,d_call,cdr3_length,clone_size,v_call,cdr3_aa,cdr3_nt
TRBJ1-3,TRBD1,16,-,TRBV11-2,CASSGPQGARGNTIYF,TGTGCCAGCAGCGGCCCACAGGGGGCCCGGGGAAACACCATATATTTT
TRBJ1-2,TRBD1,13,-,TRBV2,CASNRQGARGYTF,TGTGCCAGCAACCGACAGGGGGCGCGGGGCTACACCTTC
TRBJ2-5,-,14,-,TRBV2,CASSPGTVQETQYF,TGTGCCAGCAGCCCGGGAACAGTCCAAGAGACCCAGTACTTC
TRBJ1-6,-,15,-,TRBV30,CACSIGQNYNSPLHF,TGTGCCTGCTCGATAGGACAGAACTATAATTCACCCCTCCACTTT
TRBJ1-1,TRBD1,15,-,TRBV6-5,CASSYSQGAFTEAFF,TGTGCCAGCAGTTACTCTCAGGGGGCGTTCACTGAAGCTTTCTTT
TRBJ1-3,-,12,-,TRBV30,CAWSVQGNTIYF,TGTGCCTGGAGTGTACAGGGAAACACCATATATTTT
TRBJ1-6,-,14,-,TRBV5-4,CASSSGQPHSPLHF,TGTGCCAGCAGCTCAGGACAGCCCCATTCACCCCTCCACTTT
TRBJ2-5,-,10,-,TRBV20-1,CSARLETQYF,TGTAGTGCTAGACTGGAGACCCAGTACTTC
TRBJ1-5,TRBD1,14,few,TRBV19,CASRIKTGHQPQHF,TGTGCCAGTAGGATTAAGACAGGGCATCAGCCCCAGCATTTT
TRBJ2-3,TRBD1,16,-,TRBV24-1,CATSDLTGIGTDTQYF,TGTGCCACCAGTGACCTGACAGGGATTGGCACAGATACGCAGTATTTT